The 15 T cell receptor beta chains presented below share a single source sample, sequenced in a study of T cell responses to AZD1222 COVID-19 vaccine. Here immunoSEQ multiplex PCR was the method, and the copy in TCRdb shows in-frame clones only, minus some. The table includes 150,000 to 200,000 clones, over 70% detected once. The specimen comprised peripheral blood, sampled on day 0 of MenACWY control vaccination. The source of these receptors is an adult in good health.

The V and J genes are TRBV7-2 and TRBJ2-1, with no clear D. Germline V gene lookup returns CDR1 SGHTA and CDR2 FQGNSA. Deletions cut 0 bases from V and 0 bases from J, with 6 bases between. The CDR3 length is 15 residues. The CDR3 region has the DNA TGTGCCAGCAGCTTAGCTTACAGCTCCTACAATGAGCAGTTCTTC. It encodes CASSLAYSSYNEQFF.

The chain is built from TRBV29-1 and TRBJ2-7; D remains ambiguous. The CDR3 has 12 residues. Trimming left V 2 bases short and J 4 bases short, with 9 bases between. Germline V lookup: CDR1 SQVTM, CDR2 ANQGSEA. In DNA, the CDR3 is TGCAGCGTTGAAAGTTCGCATTACGAGCAGTACTTC. Its protein product is CSVESSHYEQYF.

The chain links TRBV5-4 to TRBJ2-2, with D tentatively TRBD2 (6 bases). The V end was cut by 4 bases, the J end by 9 bases, with 13 bases between. The germline V gene encodes CDR1 SGHNT and CDR2 YYREEE (reference sequence). The CDR3 sequence is 13 residues long. CDR3 in amino acids: CASSPTAGRELFF. For the CDR3, the DNA is TGTGCCAGCAGCCCCACGGCGGGGCGGGAGCTGTTTTTT. Looking up the rest from reference TRBV5-4 and TRBJ2-2 gives the full variable domain: ETGVTQSPTHLIKTRGQQVTLRCSSQSGHNTVSWYQQALGQGPQFIFQYYREEENGRGNFPPRFSGLQFPNYSSELNVNALELDDSALYLCASSPTAGRELFFGEGSRLTVL.

This clone was detected only once. J is TRBJ1-2 and V is TRBV11-2; perhaps TRBD1 as D (5 bases). Germline V gene lookup returns CDR1 SGHAT and CDR2 FQNNGV. The CDR3 runs to 13 residues. With 1 base removed from V and 2 bases from J, the gap between germline ends came to 5 bases. The CDR3 bases are TGTGCCAGCAGCTTAGGACAGAACTATGGCTACACCTTC. It is translated as CASSLGQNYGYTF. The full variable domain, rest sourced from reference TRBV11-2 and TRBJ1-2, is EAGVAQSPRYKIIEKRQSVAFWCNPISGHATLYWYQQILGQGPKLLIQFQNNGVVDDSQLPKDRFSAERLKGVDSTLKIQPAKLEDSAVYLCASSLGQNYGYTFGSGTRLTVV.

The rearrangement joins TRBV5-1 to TRBJ1-1; no clear D gene. Germline values: CDR1 SGHRS, CDR2 YFSETQ. This CDR3 region has 16 residues. V gave up 0 bases and J gave up 0 bases, with 12 bases separating them. CDR3 sequence (DNA): TGCGCCAGCAGCTTGGGTGCAGCCTCCATGAACACTGAAGCTTTCTTT. Its translation: CASSLGAASMNTEAFF.

The chain is built from TRBV19 and TRBJ2-2, with D perhaps matching TRBD2 (5 bases). Looked up from germline, CDR1 is LNHDA and CDR2 is SQIVND (reference sequence). Trimming left V 6 bases short and J 8 bases short, with 16 bases between. The CDR3 length is 14 residues. The CDR3 DNA follows: TGTGCCAGTAGGTGGACCTACTCGGGGGGGGAGCTGTTTTTT. Protein product: CASRWTYSGGELFF.

This clone was seen just once. The genes are TRBV9 and TRBJ2-5; D may be TRBD2 (6 bases). Germline V gives CDR1 SGDLS, CDR2 YYNGEE. Trimming cost V 0 bases and J 5 bases, with 14 bases left between them. This CDR3 contains 15 residues. CDR3: CASSVEPGAWETQYF. Written as DNA, the CDR3 is TGTGCCAGCAGCGTAGAGCCGGGAGCCTGGGAGACCCAGTACTTC.

This clone was seen only once. CDR3 nucleotide sequence: TGTGCCAGCAGTTACACCCCGGACAGGGTCACTGAAGCTTTCTTT. This codes for CASSYTPDRVTEAFF. The V call is TRBV6-2 or TRBV6-3, the J call TRBJ1-1; 8 positions agree with TRBD1. The CDR3 runs to 15 residues. The V gene end was trimmed by 2 bases and the J gene end by 4 bases; junction bases not matched to a gene: 6. Germline CDR1 MNHEY, CDR2 SVGEGT.

J is TRBJ2-4 and V is TRBV27, with 9 bases aligning to TRBD1. V dropped 3 bases and J dropped 0; count of bases not matched to a gene: 3. Germline V CDR1 and CDR2: MNHEY, SMNVEV (reference sequence). The CDR3 covers 16 residues. The CDR3: CASSFQQGAAKNIQYF. Here the CDR3 DNA reads TGTGCCAGCAGTTTCCAACAGGGGGCAGCCAAAAACATTCAGTACTTC.

The rearrangement joins TRBV30 to TRBJ1-3; D uncertain. CDR3 length: 15 amino acids. With 0 bases removed from V and 3 bases from J, the gap between germline ends came to 12 bases. CDR1 is GTSNPN, CDR2 SVGIG, per germline (reference sequence). Written as DNA, the CDR3 is TGTGCCTGGAGTGTACGGAGGACGGATGGAAACACCATATATTTT. Residues: CAWSVRRTDGNTIYF.

This clone was recorded once. The chain carries TRBV5-4 and TRBJ2-1; D is unclear. Germline lookup yields CDR1 SGHNT and CDR2 YYREEE (reference sequence). The CDR3 totals 15 residues. The V end lost 4 bases, the J end lost 0 bases, and 11 bases lay between the germline ends. DNA of the CDR3: TGTGCCAGCAGCCAAGACACCAGCTCCTACAATGAGCAGTTCTTC. This sequence encodes CASSQDTSSYNEQFF. Looking up the rest from reference TRBV5-4 and TRBJ2-1 gives the full variable domain: ETGVTQSPTHLIKTRGQQVTLRCSSQSGHNTVSWYQQALGQGPQFIFQYYREEENGRGNFPPRFSGLQFPNYSSELNVNALELDDSALYLCASSQDTSSYNEQFFGPGTRLTVL.

The chain is built from TRBV15 and TRBJ2-1; 9 bases are a match to TRBD2. The CDR3 loop spans 14 amino acids. Germline lookup yields CDR1 LNHNV and CDR2 YYDKDF (reference sequence). Germline trimming cut 1 base from V and 5 bases from J; bases unmatched to any gene: 0. The CDR3 DNA sequence: TGTGCCACCAGCAGAGGACTAGCGGACAATGAGCAGTTCTTC. As protein: CATSRGLADNEQFF. Full variable domain (outside the CDR3, taken from reference TRBV15 and TRBJ2-1): DAMVIQNPRYQVTQFGKPVTLSCSQTLNHNVMYWYQQKSSQAPKLLFHYYDKDFNNEADTPDNFQSRRPNTSFCFLDIRSPGLGDTAMYLCATSRGLADNEQFFGPGTRLTVL.

V and J are TRBV5-1 and TRBJ2-7; 10 bases line up with TRBD1. CDR1 SGHRS and CDR2 YFSETQ come from the germline V gene. With 4 bases clipped from V and 7 bases from J, the junction kept 14 bases outside the gene matches. There are 16 residues in the CDR3. DNA of the CDR3: TGCGCCAGCAGCCCTGGGAGGGGACAGGGGAGGATGGAGCAGTACTTC. Its protein product is CASSPGRGQGRMEQYF.

The chain links TRBV5-5 to TRBJ1-2, with unresolved D. This CDR3 has 15 residues. CDR1 is SGHKS and CDR2 is YYEKEE in the germline V gene (reference sequence). The V gene lost 4 bases and the J gene lost 2 bases, with 15 bases spanning the gap. CDR3 sequence reads: CASSPSRASNYGYTF. The CDR3 region has the DNA TGTGCCAGCAGCCCCTCGCGGGCTTCGAACTATGGCTACACCTTC.

V gene TRBV24-1 combines with J gene TRBJ2-1; D is perhaps TRBD2 (6 bases). Per the germline V gene, CDR1 is KGHDR and CDR2 is SFDVKD. The CDR3 is made up of 12 amino acids. The V end lost 8 bases, the J end lost 10 bases, and 14 bases lay between the germline ends. CDR3 DNA sequence: TGTGCCACCAAAACGGGAGAGGGGGAGCAGTTCTTC. Translated, it gives CATKTGEGEQFF.